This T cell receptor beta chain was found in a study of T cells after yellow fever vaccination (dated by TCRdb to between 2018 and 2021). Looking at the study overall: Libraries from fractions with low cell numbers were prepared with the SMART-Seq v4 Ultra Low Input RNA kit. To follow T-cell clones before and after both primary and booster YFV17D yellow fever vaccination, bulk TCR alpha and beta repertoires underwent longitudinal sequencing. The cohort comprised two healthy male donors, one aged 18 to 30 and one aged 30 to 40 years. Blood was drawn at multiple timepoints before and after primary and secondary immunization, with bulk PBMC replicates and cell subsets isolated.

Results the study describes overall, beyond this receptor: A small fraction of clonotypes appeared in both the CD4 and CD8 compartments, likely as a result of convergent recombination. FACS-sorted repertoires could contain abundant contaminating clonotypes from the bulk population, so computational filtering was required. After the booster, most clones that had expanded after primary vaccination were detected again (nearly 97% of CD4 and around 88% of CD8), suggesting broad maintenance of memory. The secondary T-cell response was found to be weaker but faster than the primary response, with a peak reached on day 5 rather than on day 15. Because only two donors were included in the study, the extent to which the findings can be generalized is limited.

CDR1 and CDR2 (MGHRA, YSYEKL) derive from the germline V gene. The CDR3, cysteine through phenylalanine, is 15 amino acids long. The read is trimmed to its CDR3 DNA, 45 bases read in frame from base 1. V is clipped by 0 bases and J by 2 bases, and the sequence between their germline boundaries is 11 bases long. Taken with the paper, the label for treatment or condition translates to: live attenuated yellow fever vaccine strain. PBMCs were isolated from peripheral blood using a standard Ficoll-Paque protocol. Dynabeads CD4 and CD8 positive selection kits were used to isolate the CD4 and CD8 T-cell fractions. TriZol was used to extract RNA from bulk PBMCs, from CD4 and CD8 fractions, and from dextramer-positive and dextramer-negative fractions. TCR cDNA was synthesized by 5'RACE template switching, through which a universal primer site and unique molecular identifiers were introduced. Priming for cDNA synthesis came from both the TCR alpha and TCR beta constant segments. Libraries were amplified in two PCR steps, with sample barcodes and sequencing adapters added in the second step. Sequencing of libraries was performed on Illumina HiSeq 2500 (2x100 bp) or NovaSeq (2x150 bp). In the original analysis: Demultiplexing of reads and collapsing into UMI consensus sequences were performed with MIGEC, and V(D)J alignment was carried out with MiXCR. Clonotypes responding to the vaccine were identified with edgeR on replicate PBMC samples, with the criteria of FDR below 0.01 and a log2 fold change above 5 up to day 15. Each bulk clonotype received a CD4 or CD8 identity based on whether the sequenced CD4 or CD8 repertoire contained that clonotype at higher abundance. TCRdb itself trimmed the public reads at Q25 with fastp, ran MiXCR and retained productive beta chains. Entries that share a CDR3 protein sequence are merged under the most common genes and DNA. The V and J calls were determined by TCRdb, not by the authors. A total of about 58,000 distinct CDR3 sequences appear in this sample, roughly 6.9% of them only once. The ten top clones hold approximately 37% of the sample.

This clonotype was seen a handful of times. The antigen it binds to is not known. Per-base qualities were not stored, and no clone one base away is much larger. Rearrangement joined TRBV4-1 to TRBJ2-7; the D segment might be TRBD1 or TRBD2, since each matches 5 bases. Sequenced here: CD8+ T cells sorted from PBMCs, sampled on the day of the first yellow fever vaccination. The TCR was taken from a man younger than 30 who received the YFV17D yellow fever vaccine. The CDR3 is CASSQDAREPYEQYF. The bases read TGCGCCAGCAGCCAAGACGCCAGGGAGCCCTACGAGCAGTACTTC.